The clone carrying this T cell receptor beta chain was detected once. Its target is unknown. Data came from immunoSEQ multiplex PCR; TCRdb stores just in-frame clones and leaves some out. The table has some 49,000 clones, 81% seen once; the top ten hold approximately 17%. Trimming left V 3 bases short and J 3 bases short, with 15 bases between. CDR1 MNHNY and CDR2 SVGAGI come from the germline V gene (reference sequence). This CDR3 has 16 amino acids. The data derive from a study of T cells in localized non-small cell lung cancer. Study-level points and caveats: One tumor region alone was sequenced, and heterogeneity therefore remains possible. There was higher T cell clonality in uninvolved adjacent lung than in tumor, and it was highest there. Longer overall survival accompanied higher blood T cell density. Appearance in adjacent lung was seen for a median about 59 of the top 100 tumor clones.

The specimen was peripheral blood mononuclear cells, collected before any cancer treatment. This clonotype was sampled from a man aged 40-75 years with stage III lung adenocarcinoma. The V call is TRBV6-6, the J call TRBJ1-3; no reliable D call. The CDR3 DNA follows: TGTGCCAGCAGTTATGGCAGCCTGCTCGTTGGAAACACCATATATTTT. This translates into CASSYGSLLVGNTIYF.